This is a list of T cell receptor beta chains from one sample in a study of cytomegalovirus exposure and HLA in healthy donors. Using immunoSEQ multiplex PCR, the repertoire was profiled, and TCRdb retains in-frame clones only, with some absent. This table has approximately 110,000 clones, 80% to 90% appearing once. Sequenced: PBMCs. Source of these receptors: a woman aged 25-40 years in good health and CMV-seronegative. Each CDR3 is given with its conserved first and last residue. The order of the fields is D gene, clone size, V gene, J gene, CDR3 protein, CDR3 DNA. The D gene is left open where the match is weak. Only some rows state a clone size, as once, few, many or a class for expanded clones.

NA	NA	TRBV15	TRBJ2-1	CATSSSYNEQFF	TGTGCCACCAGCAGCAGTTACAATGAGCAGTTCTTC
NA	NA	TRBV7-9	TRBJ2-7	CASSLDTTYEQYF	TGTGCCAGCAGCTTGGACACCACCTACGAGCAGTACTTC
TRBD1	NA	TRBV2	TRBJ2-5	CASSEEGRGETQYF	TGTGCCAGCAGTGAAGAAGGCAGGGGGGAGACCCAGTACTTC
TRBD2	once	TRBV7-3	TRBJ2-5	CASSSGGGSQETQYF	TGTGCCAGCAGCTCAGGCGGGGGGTCTCAAGAGACCCAGTACTTC
NA	NA	TRBV30	TRBJ1-5	CAWAYLDQPQHF	TGTGCCTGGGCCTACCTTGATCAGCCCCAGCATTTT
TRBD1	NA	TRBV30	TRBJ2-1	CAWGAGTGPYNEQFF	TGTGCCTGGGGGGCCGGGACAGGGCCCTACAATGAGCAGTTCTTC
TRBD1	NA	TRBV19	TRBJ1-2	CASAGDRGHYGYTF	TGTGCCAGCGCCGGGGACAGGGGGCACTATGGCTACACCTTC
NA	NA	TRBV2	TRBJ2-7	CASSEELGGASEQYF	TGTGCCAGCAGTGAAGAGTTGGGGGGGGCCTCCGAGCAGTACTTC
NA	once	TRBV5-5	TRBJ2-1	CASSLVPKIEQFF	TGTGCCAGCAGCTTGGTCCCTAAAATTGAGCAGTTCTTC
NA	few	TRBV13	TRBJ1-4	CASSSSGGGHGGLFF	TGTGCCAGCAGCTCCTCCGGGGGGGGACACGGGGGACTGTTTTTT
NA	NA	TRBV5-1	TRBJ2-1	CASSLRLPGVVNEQFF	TGCGCCAGCAGCTTGAGGCTCCCGGGAGTGGTCAATGAGCAGTTCTTC
TRBD2	NA	TRBV4-1	TRBJ2-1	CASSQGLVGRAYNEQFF	TGCGCCAGCAGCCAAGGGTTAGTGGGGAGGGCCTACAATGAGCAGTTCTTC
NA	NA	TRBV6-4	TRBJ1-2	CASRDTSNYGYTF	TGTGCCAGCCGGGACACCAGTAACTATGGCTACACCTTC
NA	NA	TRBV6-4	TRBJ2-3	CASKQGTGEITDTQYF	TGTGCCAGCAAACAGGGGACGGGAGAAATCACAGATACGCAGTATTTT
NA	NA	TRBV6-1	TRBJ1-2	CASSEGRARYGYTF	TGTGCCAGCAGTGAAGGCAGGGCGCGCTATGGCTACACCTTC
TRBD2	NA	TRBV2	TRBJ2-5	CASRTGLAGGGHRETQYF	TGTGCCAGCAGGACCGGACTAGCGGGGGGAGGGCATAGGGAGACCCAGTACTTC
TRBD1	NA	TRBV15	TRBJ1-3	CATSIQGSGNTIYF	TGTGCCACCAGCATACAGGGGTCTGGAAACACCATATATTTT
TRBD2	NA	TRBV15	TRBJ2-2	CATSREIMTSGRASGELFF	TGTGCCACCAGCAGAGAAATAATGACTAGCGGGAGGGCCTCCGGGGAGCTGTTTTTT